This T cell receptor beta chain comes out of a study of T-cell reconstitution after alpha-beta-depleted transplantation in children. Germline CDR1 is MNHNS and CDR2 is SASEGT. CDR3 size: 16 residues. The ends lost 0 bases at V and 2 bases at J; junction bases unmatched: 3. A TCRbeta library incorporating unique molecular identifiers was prepared. TCRdb reanalysed the PCR reads using MiXCR and keeps one entry per CDR3 protein. This table has around 400,000 distinct CDR3 sequences, about a fifth appearing once. The sequences come from PBMCs from the stem cell graft donor, collected from the stem cell graft. The clonotype was recovered from a human donor who donated a stem cell graft to a child with acute myeloid leukemia. The chain has TRBV6-1 and TRBJ2-3, with 9 bases aligning to TRBD2. In nucleotides, the CDR3 is TGTGCCAGCAGTGAAGCCCCGGGACTAGCCACAGATACGCAGTATTTT. Protein: CASSEAPGLATDTQYF.